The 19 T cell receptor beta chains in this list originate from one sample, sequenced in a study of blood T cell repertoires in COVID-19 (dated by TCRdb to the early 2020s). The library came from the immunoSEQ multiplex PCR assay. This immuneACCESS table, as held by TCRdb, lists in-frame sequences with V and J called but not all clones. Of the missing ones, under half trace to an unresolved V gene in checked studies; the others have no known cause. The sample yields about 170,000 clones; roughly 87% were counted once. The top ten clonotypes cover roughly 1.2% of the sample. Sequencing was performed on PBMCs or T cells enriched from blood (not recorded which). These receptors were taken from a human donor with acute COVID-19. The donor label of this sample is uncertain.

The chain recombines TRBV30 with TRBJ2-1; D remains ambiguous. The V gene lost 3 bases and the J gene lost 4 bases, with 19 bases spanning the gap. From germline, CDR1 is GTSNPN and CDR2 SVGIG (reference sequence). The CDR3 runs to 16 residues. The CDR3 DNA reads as TGTGCCTGGAGCGCCGGTGACTCACCATTTTACAATGAGCAGTTCTTC. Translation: CAWSAGDSPFYNEQFF.

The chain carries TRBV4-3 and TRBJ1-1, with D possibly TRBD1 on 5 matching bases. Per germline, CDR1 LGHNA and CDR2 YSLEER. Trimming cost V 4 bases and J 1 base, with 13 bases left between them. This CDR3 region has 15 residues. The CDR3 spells CASSPWTQANTEAFF. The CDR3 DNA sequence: TGCGCCAGCAGCCCCTGGACACAAGCGAACACTGAAGCTTTCTTT.

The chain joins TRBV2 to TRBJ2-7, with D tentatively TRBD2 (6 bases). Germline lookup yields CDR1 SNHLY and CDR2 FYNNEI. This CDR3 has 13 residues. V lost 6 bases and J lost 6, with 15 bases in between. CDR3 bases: TGTGCCAGCAGGGCCCTTCTAGCGATCGAGCAGTACTTC. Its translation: CASRALLAIEQYF.

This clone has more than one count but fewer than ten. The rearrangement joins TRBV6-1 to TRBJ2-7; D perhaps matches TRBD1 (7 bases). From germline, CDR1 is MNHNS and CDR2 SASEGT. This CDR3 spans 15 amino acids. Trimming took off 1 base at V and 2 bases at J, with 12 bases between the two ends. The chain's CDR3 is CASSEEGAGTYEQYF. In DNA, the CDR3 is TGTGCCAGCAGTGAAGAGGGGGCGGGGACCTACGAGCAGTACTTC.

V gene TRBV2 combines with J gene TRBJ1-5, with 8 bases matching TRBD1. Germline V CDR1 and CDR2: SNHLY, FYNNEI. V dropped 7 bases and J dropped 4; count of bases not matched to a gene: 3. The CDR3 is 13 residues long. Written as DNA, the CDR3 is TGTGCCAGCACCAACAGGGGGAATCAGCCCCAGCATTTT. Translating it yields CASTNRGNQPQHF.

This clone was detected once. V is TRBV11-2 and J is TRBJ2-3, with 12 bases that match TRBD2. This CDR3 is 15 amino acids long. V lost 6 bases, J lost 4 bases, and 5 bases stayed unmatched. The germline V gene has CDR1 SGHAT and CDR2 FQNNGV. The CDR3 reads CASRAGTSGSDTQYF. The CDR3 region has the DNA TGTGCCAGCAGGGCCGGGACTAGCGGGTCAGATACGCAGTATTTT.

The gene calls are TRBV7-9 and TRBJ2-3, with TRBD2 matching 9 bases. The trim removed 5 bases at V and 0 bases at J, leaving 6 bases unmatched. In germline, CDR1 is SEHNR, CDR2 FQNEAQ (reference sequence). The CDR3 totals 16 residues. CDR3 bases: TGTGCCAGCAGCGCCCCTAGCGGGGAAAGCACAGATACGCAGTATTTT. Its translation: CASSAPSGESTDTQYF.

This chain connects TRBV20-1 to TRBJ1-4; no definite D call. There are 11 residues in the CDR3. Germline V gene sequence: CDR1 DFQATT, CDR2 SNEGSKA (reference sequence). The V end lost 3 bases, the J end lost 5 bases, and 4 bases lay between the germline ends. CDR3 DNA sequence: TGCAGTGCTAGCCGGAATGAAAAACTGTTTTTT. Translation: CSASRNEKLFF.

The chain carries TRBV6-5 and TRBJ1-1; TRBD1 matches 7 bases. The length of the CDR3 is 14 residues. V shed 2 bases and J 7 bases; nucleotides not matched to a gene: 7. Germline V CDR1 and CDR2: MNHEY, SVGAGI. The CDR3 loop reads CASSYEGGEVEAFF. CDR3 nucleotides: TGTGCCAGCAGTTACGAAGGGGGCGAGGTTGAAGCTTTCTTT.

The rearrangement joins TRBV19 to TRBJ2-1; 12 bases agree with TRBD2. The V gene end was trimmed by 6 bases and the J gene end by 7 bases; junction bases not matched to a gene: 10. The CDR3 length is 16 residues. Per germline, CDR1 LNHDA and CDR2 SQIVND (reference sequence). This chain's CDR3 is CASRAAPSGGVNEQFF. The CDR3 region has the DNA TGTGCCAGTAGGGCCGCGCCTAGCGGGGGGGTGAATGAGCAGTTCTTC. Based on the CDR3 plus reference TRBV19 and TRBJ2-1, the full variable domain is DGGITQSPKYLFRKEGQNVTLSCEQNLNHDAMYWYRQDPGQGLRLIYYSQIVNDFQKGDIAEGYSVSREKKESFPLTVTSAQKNPTAFYLCASRAAPSGGVNEQFFGPGTRLTVL.

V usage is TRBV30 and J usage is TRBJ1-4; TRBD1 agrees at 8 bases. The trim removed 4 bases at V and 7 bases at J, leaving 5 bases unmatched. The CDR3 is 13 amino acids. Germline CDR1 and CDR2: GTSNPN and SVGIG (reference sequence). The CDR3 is CAWTPDRAEKLFF. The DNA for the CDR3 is TGTGCCTGGACCCCGGACAGGGCTGAAAAACTGTTTTTT.

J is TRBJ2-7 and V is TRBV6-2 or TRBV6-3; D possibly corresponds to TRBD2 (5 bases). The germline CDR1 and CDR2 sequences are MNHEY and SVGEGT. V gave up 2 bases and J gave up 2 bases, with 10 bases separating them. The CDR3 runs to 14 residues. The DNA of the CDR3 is TGTGCCAGCAGTTACGTTCGGGGAACCTACGAGCAGTACTTC. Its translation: CASSYVRGTYEQYF.

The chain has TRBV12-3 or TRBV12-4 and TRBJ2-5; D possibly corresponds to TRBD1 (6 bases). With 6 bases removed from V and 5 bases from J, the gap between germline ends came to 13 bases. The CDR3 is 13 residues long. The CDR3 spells CASSPGTRETQYF. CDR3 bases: TGTGCCAGCAGCCCCGGGACAAGGGAGACCCAGTACTTC.

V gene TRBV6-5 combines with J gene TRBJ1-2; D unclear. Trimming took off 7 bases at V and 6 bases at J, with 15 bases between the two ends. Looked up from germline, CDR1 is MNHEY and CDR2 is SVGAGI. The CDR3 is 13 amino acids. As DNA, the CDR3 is TGTGCCAGCACTACCGGGTTACCCAATGGCTACACCTTC. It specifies CASTTGLPNGYTF.

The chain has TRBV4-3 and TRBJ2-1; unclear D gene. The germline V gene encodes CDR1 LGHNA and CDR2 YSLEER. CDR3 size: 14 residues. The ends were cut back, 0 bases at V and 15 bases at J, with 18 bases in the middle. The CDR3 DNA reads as TGCGCCAGCAGCCAAGATCGCGACTCCGAACTTCTGTTCTTC. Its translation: CASSQDRDSELLFF.

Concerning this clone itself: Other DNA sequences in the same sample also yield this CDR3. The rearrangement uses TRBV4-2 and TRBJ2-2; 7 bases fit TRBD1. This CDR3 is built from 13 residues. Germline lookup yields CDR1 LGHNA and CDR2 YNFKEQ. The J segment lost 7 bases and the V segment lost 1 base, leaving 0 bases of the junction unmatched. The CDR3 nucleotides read TGTGCCAGCAGCCAAGGACAGGGCGGGGAGCTGTTTTTT. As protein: CASSQGQGGELFF.

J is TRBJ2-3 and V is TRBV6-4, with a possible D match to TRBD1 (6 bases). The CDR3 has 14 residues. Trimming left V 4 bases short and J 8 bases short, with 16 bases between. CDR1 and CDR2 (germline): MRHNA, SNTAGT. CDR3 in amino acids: CASSVHRAEGTQYF. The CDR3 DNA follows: TGTGCCAGCAGTGTCCACAGGGCCGAGGGTACGCAGTATTTT.

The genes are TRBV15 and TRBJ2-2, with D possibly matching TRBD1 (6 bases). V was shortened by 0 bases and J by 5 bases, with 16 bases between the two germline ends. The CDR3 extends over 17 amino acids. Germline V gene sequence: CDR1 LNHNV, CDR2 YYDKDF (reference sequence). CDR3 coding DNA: TGTGCCACCAGCAGAGATCCCAGTGGGGGCTCAACCGGGGAGCTGTTTTTT. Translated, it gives CATSRDPSGGSTGELFF.

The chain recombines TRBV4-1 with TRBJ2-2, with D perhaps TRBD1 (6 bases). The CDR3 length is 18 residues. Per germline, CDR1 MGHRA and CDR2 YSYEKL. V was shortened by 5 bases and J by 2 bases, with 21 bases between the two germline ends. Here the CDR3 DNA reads TGCGCCAGCAGCGCAATATTAAACAGGGCCGCAAACACCGGGGAGCTGTTTTTT. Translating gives CASSAILNRAANTGELFF.